This T cell receptor beta chain was identified during a study of vaccination and CD4 T cells after COVID-19. TCRdb recomputed calls from the PCR reads with MiXCR, one row per CDR3 protein. The sample has some 18,000 distinct CDR3 sequences, roughly two thirds seen once. Study-level results: In convalescent patients, a median 86.3% of post-vaccine SARS-CoV-2-reactive clones appeared only after vaccination.

Of note for this clonotype: Its antigen is still unknown.

The sequence was obtained from a human donor who had recovered from COVID-19. Source: CD4+ T cells from blood, taken after SARS-CoV-2 vaccination.

The CDR3 loop is CASSTGQGFYEQYF. The CDR3 DNA reads TGTGCCAGCAGTACGGGACAGGGGTTCTACGAGCAGTACTTC. The chain links TRBV2 to TRBJ2-7; 10 bases are shared with TRBD1. CDR1 and CDR2 (germline): SNHLY, FYNNEI. The CDR3 totals 14 residues. V lost 5 bases and J lost 3; bases outside the gene matches: 4.